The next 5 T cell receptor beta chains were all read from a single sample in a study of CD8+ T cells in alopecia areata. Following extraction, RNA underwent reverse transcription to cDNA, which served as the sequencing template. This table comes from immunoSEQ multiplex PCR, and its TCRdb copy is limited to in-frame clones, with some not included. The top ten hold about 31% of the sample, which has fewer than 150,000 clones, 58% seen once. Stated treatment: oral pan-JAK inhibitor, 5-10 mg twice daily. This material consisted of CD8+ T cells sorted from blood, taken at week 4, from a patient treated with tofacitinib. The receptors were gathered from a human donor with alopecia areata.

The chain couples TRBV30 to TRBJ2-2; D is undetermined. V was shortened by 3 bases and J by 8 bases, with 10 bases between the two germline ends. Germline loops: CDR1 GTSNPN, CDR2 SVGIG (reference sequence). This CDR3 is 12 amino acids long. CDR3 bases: TGTGCCTGGAGCCCCCCGCCAGGGGAGCTGTTTTTT. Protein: CAWSPPPGELFF. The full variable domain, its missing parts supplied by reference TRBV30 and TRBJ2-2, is SQTIHQWPATLVQPVGSPLSLECTVEGTSNPNLYWYRQAAGRGLQLLFYSVGIGQISSEVPQNLSASRPQDRQFILSSKKLLLSDSGFYLCAWSPPPGELFFGEGSRLTVL.

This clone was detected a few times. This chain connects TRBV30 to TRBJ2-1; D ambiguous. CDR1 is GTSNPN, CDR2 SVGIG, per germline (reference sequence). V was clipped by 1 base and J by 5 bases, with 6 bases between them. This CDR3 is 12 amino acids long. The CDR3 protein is CAWSELDNEQFF. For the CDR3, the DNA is TGTGCCTGGAGTGAGCTAGACAATGAGCAGTTCTTC. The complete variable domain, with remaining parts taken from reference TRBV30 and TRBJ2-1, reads SQTIHQWPATLVQPVGSPLSLECTVEGTSNPNLYWYRQAAGRGLQLLFYSVGIGQISSEVPQNLSASRPQDRQFILSSKKLLLSDSGFYLCAWSELDNEQFFGPGTRLTVL.

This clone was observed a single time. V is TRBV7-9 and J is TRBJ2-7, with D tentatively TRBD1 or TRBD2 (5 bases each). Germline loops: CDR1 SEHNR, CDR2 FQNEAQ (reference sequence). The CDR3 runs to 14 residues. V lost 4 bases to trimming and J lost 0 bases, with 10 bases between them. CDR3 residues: CASSSRDHSYEQYF. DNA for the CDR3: TGTGCCAGCAGCTCCCGGGACCACTCCTACGAGCAGTACTTC. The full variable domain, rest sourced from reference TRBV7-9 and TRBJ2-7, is DTGVSQNPRHKITKRGQNVTFRCDPISEHNRLYWYRQTLGQGPEFLTYFQNEAQLEKSRLLSDRFSAERPKGSFSTLEIQRTEQGDSAMYLCASSSRDHSYEQYFGPGTRLTVT.

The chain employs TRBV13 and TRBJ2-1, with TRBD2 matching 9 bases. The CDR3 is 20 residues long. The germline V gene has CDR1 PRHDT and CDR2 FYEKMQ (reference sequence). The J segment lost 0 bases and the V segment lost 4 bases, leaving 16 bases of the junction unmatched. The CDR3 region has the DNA TGTGCCAGCAGCTCACGACTAGCGGAATTCCAATCTAGCTCCTACAATGAGCAGTTCTTC. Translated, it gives CASSSRLAEFQSSSYNEQFF.

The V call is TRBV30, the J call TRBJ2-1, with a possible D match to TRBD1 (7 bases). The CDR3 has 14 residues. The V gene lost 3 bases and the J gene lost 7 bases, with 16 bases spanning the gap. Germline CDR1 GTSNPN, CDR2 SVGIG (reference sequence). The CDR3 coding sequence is TGTGCCTGGAGCCCAGGGGGGCGTGAGAATGAGCAGTTCTTC. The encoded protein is CAWSPGGRENEQFF.